These 26 T cell receptor beta chains share one sample of origin, sequenced in a study of blood T cell repertoires in COVID-19. TCRdb's copy holds only in-frame clones and misses some; the assay was immunoSEQ multiplex PCR. The data show about 130,000 clones, around 86% seen once. The sample comprised peripheral blood. These receptors all stem from a woman in her sixties or seventies with COVID-19, enrolled during active disease.

The chain uses TRBV7-9 and TRBJ1-2, with D unresolved. Germline CDR1 reads SEHNR; CDR2 reads FQNEAQ (reference sequence). The ends were cut back, 4 bases at V and 5 bases at J, with 8 bases in the middle. The CDR3 is made up of 12 amino acids. The CDR3: CASSSDGYGYTF. CDR3 DNA sequence: TGTGCCAGCAGCTCCGACGGGTATGGCTACACCTTC.

The rearrangement links TRBV28 to TRBJ1-4; D might be TRBD1 (5 bases). CDR1 is MDHEN, CDR2 SYDVKM, per germline. Trimming removed 6 bases at V and 1 base at J, with 9 bases between. This CDR3 is 14 amino acids long. The CDR3 sequence is CASSQGGTNEKLFF. Written as DNA, the CDR3 is TGTGCCAGCAGCCAGGGTGGAACTAATGAAAAACTGTTTTTT.

The chain combines TRBV19 with TRBJ1-6; D unclear. CDR1 and CDR2 from the germline V gene are LNHDA and SQIVND (reference sequence). This CDR3 has 18 residues. Deletions cut 3 bases from V and 7 bases from J, with 22 bases between. The CDR3 loop reads CASSISGGWPTGNSPLHF. In DNA form, the CDR3 reads TGTGCCAGTAGTATCTCCGGCGGCTGGCCTACCGGGAATTCACCCCTCCACTTT.

This chain uses TRBV2 with TRBJ2-1, with TRBD1 matching 8 bases. CDR1 is SNHLY and CDR2 is FYNNEI in the germline V gene. There are 15 residues in the CDR3. The V and J ends lost 5 bases and 3 bases, in that order; junction bases with no gene match: 6. DNA of the CDR3: TGTGCCAGCAGTCGTGCAGGGGGCGTCTACAATGAGCAGTTCTTC. It specifies CASSRAGGVYNEQFF.

The chain couples TRBV10-3 to TRBJ1-2; possible D gene TRBD1, 5 bases. The germline V gene encodes CDR1 ENHRY and CDR2 SYGVKD. Between the trimmed V and J ends, which lost 4 bases and 4 bases, there was a span of 13 bases. The CDR3 is made up of 14 amino acids. The CDR3 spells CAISVDSNPYGYTF. The DNA of the CDR3 is TGTGCCATCAGTGTCGACAGTAACCCCTATGGCTACACCTTC.

The chain couples TRBV3-1 (or the pseudogene TRBV3-2) to TRBJ1-1; 7 bases are shared with TRBD1. V gave up 5 bases and J gave up 4 bases; unmatched junction bases: 10. CDR3 length: 15 amino acids. Germline CDR1 is LGHDT and CDR2 is YNNKEL (reference sequence). As DNA, the CDR3 is TGTGCCAGCAGCGCCCGACAGGGTGTCGGCACTGAAGCTTTCTTT. Translation gives CASSARQGVGTEAFF.

The chain carries TRBV7-9 and TRBJ2-2, with 7 positions matching TRBD1. CDR1 and CDR2 from the germline V gene are SEHNR and FQNEAQ (reference sequence). This CDR3 is 16 amino acids long. The ends lost 1 base at V and 3 bases at J; junction bases unmatched: 5. In DNA form, the CDR3 reads TGTGCCAGCAGCTTAGGAGACAGGGTATACACCGGGGAGCTGTTTTTT. Its protein is CASSLGDRVYTGELFF. Drawing the rest from reference TRBV7-9 and TRBJ2-2, the complete variable domain is DTGVSQNPRHKITKRGQNVTFRCDPISEHNRLYWYRQTLGQGPEFLTYFQNEAQLEKSRLLSDRFSAERPKGSFSTLEIQRTEQGDSAMYLCASSLGDRVYTGELFFGEGSRLTVL.

This clone was counted between two and nine times. This rearrangement joins TRBV7-2 to TRBJ1-5; D may be TRBD1 (5 bases). Germline assignment: CDR1 SGHTA and CDR2 FQGNSA. V gave up 0 bases and J gave up 4 bases, with 10 bases separating them. The CDR3 contains 15 residues. CDR3 in DNA: TGTGCCAGCAGCTTAGCCAAAGGGGTAAATCAGCCCCAGCATTTT. This sequence encodes CASSLAKGVNQPQHF.

The chain carries TRBV12-5 and TRBJ2-5; maybe TRBD2 (6 bases). V lost 0 bases to trimming and J lost 1 base, with 12 bases between them. The CDR3 has 16 residues. CDR1 is LGHNT, CDR2 FRNRAP, per germline. The CDR3 coding sequence is TGTGCTAGTGGTTTGGTACAGCGGGCCTTCCAAGAGACCCAGTACTTC. Its protein is CASGLVQRAFQETQYF.

The rearrangement uses TRBV5-1 and TRBJ2-5, with a possible D match to TRBD2 (5 bases). CDR3 size: 13 residues. Trimming shortened V by 4 bases and J by 5 bases, and 12 bases separated the two germline ends. Germline CDR1 SGHRS, CDR2 YFSETQ. CDR3 coding DNA: TGCGCCAGCAGCCAGGACTCGTGGGAGACCCAGTACTTC. Translating it yields CASSQDSWETQYF.

This sequence joins TRBV11-2 and TRBJ2-1, with 7 bases that match TRBD2. V trimming: 5 bases; J trimming: 0 bases; junction bases outside the gene matches: 7. From germline, CDR1 is SGHAT and CDR2 FQNNGV. CDR3 size: 16 residues. The CDR3 DNA is TGTGCCAGCAGCCCCCACGGGGGGAGCTCCTACAATGAGCAGTTCTTC. Protein product: CASSPHGGSSYNEQFF.

V gene TRBV11-2 combines with J gene TRBJ1-1, with D perhaps TRBD1 (6 bases). Trimming took off 5 bases at V and 5 bases at J, with 15 bases between the two ends. Germline loops: CDR1 SGHAT, CDR2 FQNNGV. CDR3 length equals 14 residues. CDR3 nucleotide sequence: TGTGCCAGCAGCCCGGGTGGGGGCGGGACTGAAGCTTTCTTT. This gives the protein CASSPGGGGTEAFF.

This rearrangement joins TRBV4-1 to TRBJ1-6, with 9 bases fitting TRBD1. Germline CDR1 is MGHRA and CDR2 is YSYEKL. The V segment lost 3 bases and the J segment 7 bases; nucleotides outside the gene matches: 7. This CDR3 has 16 amino acids. The CDR3 region has the DNA TGCGCCAGCAGCCAGCTACAGGGGGCGCGAAATTCACCCCTCCACTTT. It codes for CASSQLQGARNSPLHF.

The V and J genes are TRBV27 and TRBJ2-7, with a tentative D call TRBD1 (5 bases). With 3 bases removed from V and 3 bases from J, the gap between germline ends came to 12 bases. The CDR3 totals 14 residues. Germline loops: CDR1 MNHEY, CDR2 SMNVEV (reference sequence). The CDR3 is CASSLRQGHYEQYF. CDR3 nucleotide sequence: TGTGCCAGCAGTTTGCGGCAGGGCCACTACGAGCAGTACTTC.

The chain employs TRBV29-1 and TRBJ2-1, with 7 positions matching TRBD2. Looked up from germline, CDR1 is SQVTM and CDR2 is ANQGSEA. With V trimmed by 6 bases and J by 0 bases, 8 bases remained unmatched. The CDR3 sequence is 15 residues long. This CDR3 reads CSVLSGYGSYNEQFF. CDR3 in DNA: TGCAGCGTACTTAGCGGGTATGGCTCCTACAATGAGCAGTTCTTC.

CDR3 region: CASSLEAKFGDTSAKTQYF. CDR3 nucleotides: TGCGCCAGCAGCTTGGAGGCTAAGTTCGGCGACACGTCGGCGAAGACCCAGTACTTC. The gene calls are TRBV5-1 and TRBJ2-5; no reliable D call. From germline, CDR1 is SGHRS and CDR2 YFSETQ. V lost 0 bases to trimming and J lost 6 bases, with 27 bases between them. There are 19 residues in the CDR3.

This chain uses TRBV29-1 with TRBJ2-1; D is uncertain. Germline V gene sequence: CDR1 SQVTM, CDR2 ANQGSEA. This CDR3 region has 14 residues. Trimming stripped 3 bases from V and 5 bases from J, with 14 bases between. In DNA form, the CDR3 reads TGCAGCGTTGAGTCCATATGGCAGGACAATGAGCAGTTCTTC. Translation gives CSVESIWQDNEQFF.

The V and J genes are TRBV5-4 and TRBJ1-6, with D hard to call. V was pared by 5 bases and J by 0 bases, with 15 bases between. There are 17 residues in the CDR3. Germline V gene data show CDR1 as SGHNT and CDR2 as YYREEE (reference sequence). The DNA of the CDR3 is TGTGCCAGCAGAAATTCTCCAGGTAGCTCCTATAATTCACCCCTCCACTTT. It translates to CASRNSPGSSYNSPLHF.

The chain combines TRBV28 with TRBJ1-5; 8 bases line up with TRBD1. CDR3 length: 17 residues. The trim removed 4 bases at V and 5 bases at J, leaving 13 bases unmatched. Looked up from germline, CDR1 is MDHEN and CDR2 is SYDVKM. The CDR3 DNA sequence: TGTGCCAGCAGTTCCTGGGGACAGGAAAAGCGGTATCAGCCCCAGCATTTT. The encoded protein is CASSSWGQEKRYQPQHF.

This clone was observed a single time. This chain links TRBV30 with TRBJ2-7; D remains unclear. The CDR3 has 12 residues. The V gene's germline CDR1 is GTSNPN and CDR2 SVGIG (reference sequence). V gave up 3 bases and J gave up 1 base, with 7 bases separating them. CDR3 sequence: CAWSKLSYEQYF. As DNA, the CDR3 is TGTGCCTGGAGCAAACTATCCTACGAGCAGTACTTC. Based on the CDR3 plus reference TRBV30 and TRBJ2-7, the full variable domain is SQTIHQWPATLVQPVGSPLSLECTVEGTSNPNLYWYRQAAGRGLQLLFYSVGIGQISSEVPQNLSASRPQDRQFILSSKKLLLSDSGFYLCAWSKLSYEQYFGPGTRLTVT.

The count of this clone is one. The chain couples TRBV9 to TRBJ2-1; possibly TRBD1 for D (6 bases). The CDR3 spans 16 residues. The germline V gene has CDR1 SGDLS and CDR2 YYNGEE. Trimming shortened V by 0 bases and J by 2 bases, and 12 bases separated the two germline ends. CDR3 region: CASSVAGAKPYNEQFF. The CDR3 coding sequence is TGTGCCAGCAGCGTAGCAGGGGCGAAACCCTACAATGAGCAGTTCTTC.

The chain employs TRBV30 and TRBJ2-3, with D perhaps TRBD2 (6 bases). The V gene's germline CDR1 is GTSNPN and CDR2 SVGIG (reference sequence). V lost 5 bases to trimming and J lost 0 bases, with 9 bases between them. CDR3 size: 13 residues. The CDR3 DNA reads TGTGCCTGGGGGGGGACTAGCACAGATACGCAGTATTTT. Translation: CAWGGTSTDTQYF.

The sample holds one count of this clone. The chain combines TRBV7-2 with TRBJ2-6, with 13 bases that match TRBD2. Trimming removed 6 bases from V and 0 bases from J; junction bases left unmatched: 8. CDR1 is SGHTA, CDR2 FQGNSA, per germline. This CDR3 has 19 residues. The CDR3 is CASRTGLAGVFSGANVLTF. The DNA for the CDR3 is TGTGCCAGCAGGACAGGACTAGCGGGGGTCTTCTCTGGGGCCAACGTCCTGACTTTC.

This clone was seen a few times. The chain recombines TRBV5-6 with TRBJ2-2; the D gene is possibly TRBD1 (5 bases). Germline V lookup: CDR1 SGHDT, CDR2 YYEEEE. Trimming removed 4 bases from V and 2 bases from J, with 9 bases in between. This CDR3 comprises 14 residues. CDR3 nucleotide sequence: TGTGCCAGCAGCAAGACAGCAAACACCGGGGAGCTGTTTTTT. Amino acids: CASSKTANTGELFF.

The chain has TRBV9 and TRBJ2-1; maybe TRBD2 (6 bases). Trimming removed 7 bases at V and 4 bases at J, with 9 bases between. The CDR3 consists of 12 residues. Looked up from germline, CDR1 is SGDLS and CDR2 is YYNGEE. The chain's CDR3 is CASDGGYNEQFF. CDR3 nucleotides: TGTGCCAGCGACGGGGGATACAATGAGCAGTTCTTC.

This clone was seen once. The CDR3 DNA reads TGCAGCTGCAGGGGCTACACTGAAGCTTTCTTT. This encodes CSCRGYTEAFF. The chain recombines TRBV20-1 with TRBJ1-1; perhaps TRBD1 as D (6 bases). CDR1 and CDR2 (germline): DFQATT, SNEGSKA (reference sequence). The CDR3 has 11 amino acids.